This TCR beta chain was retrieved from a study of cytomegalovirus exposure and HLA in healthy donors. Overall study findings and caveats: Previous analysis showed most TCR beta V segments were productive about 90% or about 30% of the time. V- and J-gene trimming of TCR beta was linked (in a later analysis) to a missense DCLRE1C variant.

Donors likely had unrecorded immune exposures despite being nominally healthy when sampled. It was with 60 Vbeta and 13 Jbeta primers that the PCR ran. Method: immunoSEQ multiplex PCR; TCRdb's copy keeps in-frame clones and lacks some. The sample yields approximately 160,000 clones, around 76% seen once. The CDR3 spans 19 residues. Germline V gene sequence: CDR1 LNHNV, CDR2 YYDKDF (reference sequence). The J segment lost 1 base and the V segment lost 0 bases, leaving 12 bases of the junction unmatched. This clone occurred once. Its antigen is as yet unknown. The TCR sequence derives from a man aged 40-49 years in good health and CMV-seronegative. Sequenced input: PBMCs. The V and J genes are TRBV15 and TRBJ1-5, with TRBD1 matching over 7 bases. The CDR3 DNA reads as TGTGCCACCAGCAGAGACCCTATTTCGACAGGGAACAGCAATCAGCCCCAGCATTTT. Amino acids: CATSRDPISTGNSNQPQHF.